Listed here are 13 T cell receptor beta chains from one sample, sequenced in a study of identical twins. MiXCR was run by TCRdb on the 5' RACE reads, yielding one entry per CDR3 protein. Of approximately 240,000 distinct CDR3 sequences listed, about 14% are singletons. Material: memory (CD45RO+) T cells sorted from blood. These receptors originate from a woman under 30 in good health.

The chain recombines TRBV5-6 with TRBJ2-3; 13 bases agree with TRBD2. The CDR3 is 17 amino acids. Per germline, CDR1 SGHDT and CDR2 YYEEEE. The V gene end was trimmed by 4 bases and the J gene end by 5 bases; junction bases not matched to a gene: 10. The CDR3 DNA reads as TGTGCCAGCAGCCCGATCACTAGCGGGGGGGCGGGAGATACGCAGTATTTT. Protein product: CASSPITSGGAGDTQYF.

The rearrangement links TRBV19 to TRBJ2-6; tentative D call: TRBD2 (6 bases). Between the trimmed V and J ends, which lost 3 bases and 1 base, there was a span of 7 bases. The CDR3 extends over 15 amino acids. Germline CDR1 and CDR2: LNHDA and SQIVND (reference sequence). CDR3 region: CASSIGGSGANVLTF. The CDR3 DNA is TGTGCCAGTAGTATCGGAGGGTCTGGGGCCAACGTCCTGACTTTC.

This clonotype was seen only a few times. This rearrangement joins TRBV6-1 to TRBJ2-3; the D gene is possibly TRBD2 (5 bases). CDR1 is MNHNS and CDR2 is SASEGT in the germline V gene. CDR3 length: 16 residues. Trimming left V 2 bases short and J 2 bases short, with 14 bases between. CDR3 nucleotides: TGTGCCAGCAGTGAAATTGTGAGCGGCTCCACAGATACGCAGTATTTT. It encodes CASSEIVSGSTDTQYF.

The CDR3 sequence: CATDPARVFGDEQYF. In DNA, the CDR3 is TGTGCCACCGACCCAGCAAGGGTCTTTGGCGACGAGCAGTACTTC. The V and J genes are TRBV6-1 and TRBJ2-7; D not resolved. The V gene's germline CDR1 is MNHNS and CDR2 SASEGT. Trimming took off 10 bases at V and 5 bases at J, with 24 bases between the two ends. The CDR3 sequence is 15 residues long.

There are a few counts of this clonotype. The chain couples TRBV7-2 to TRBJ2-3; TRBD2 matches at 7 bases. The ends lost 4 bases at V and 2 bases at J; junction bases unmatched: 6. From germline, CDR1 is SGHTA and CDR2 FQGNSA. CDR3 size: 15 residues. CDR3 DNA sequence: TGTGCCAGCAGCTCTAAGGGGAGGGACACAGATACGCAGTATTTT. Translating it yields CASSSKGRDTDTQYF.

V gene TRBV7-2 combines with J gene TRBJ1-5; 7 nucleotides match TRBD1. This CDR3 contains 15 residues. With 5 bases clipped from V and 5 bases from J, the junction kept 9 bases outside the gene matches. Germline-derived CDR1 and CDR2 are SGHTA and FQGNSA. The CDR3 loop is CASSPWGQGDQPQHF. As DNA, the CDR3 is TGTGCCAGCAGCCCATGGGGGCAGGGGGATCAGCCCCAGCATTTT.

The gene calls are TRBV7-9 and TRBJ1-2; 8 positions agree with TRBD1. V was pared by 1 base and J by 10 bases, with 5 bases of the junction left unmatched. The CDR3 is 13 amino acids. Germline CDR1 reads SEHNR; CDR2 reads FQNEAQ (reference sequence). CDR3 DNA: TGTGCCAGCAGCTTAGAGAGGACAGGGAACTACACCTTC. Its translation: CASSLERTGNYTF.

This clonotype appeared many times. V is TRBV5-1 and J is TRBJ2-1; D may be TRBD1 (6 bases). Per the germline V gene, CDR1 is SGHRS and CDR2 is YFSETQ. The germline V and J ends were trimmed by 4 bases and 0 bases, with 11 bases remaining between them. This CDR3 comprises 15 residues. As DNA, the CDR3 is TGCGCCAGCAGCGGGACAACTAGCTCCTACAATGAGCAGTTCTTC. This translates into CASSGTTSSYNEQFF.

This clonotype was observed a handful of times. The J gene is TRBJ2-5, the V gene TRBV12-3 or TRBV12-4; D unclear. CDR3 size: 15 residues. Trimming removed 5 bases from V and 0 bases from J, with 13 bases in between. The CDR3 DNA follows: TGTGCCAGCAGTGCCCGCCACGGCTACCAAGAGACCCAGTACTTC. Translated, it gives CASSARHGYQETQYF.

This clonotype was counted only a few times. The V gene is TRBV5-4, the J gene TRBJ2-5; TRBD1 is a possible D gene (6 bases). The germline V gene has CDR1 SGHNT and CDR2 YYREEE (reference sequence). Trimming stripped 2 bases from V and 2 bases from J, with 28 bases between. This CDR3 region has 20 residues. The CDR3 DNA is TGTGCCAGCAGCTTTGTTTCAAGTTTTGGGGCAGGGGAAATTCAAGAGACCCAGTACTTC. Amino acids: CASSFVSSFGAGEIQETQYF.

This clonotype has just a few counts. The chain employs TRBV9 and TRBJ2-2; TRBD2 aligns across 7 bases. J was trimmed by 2 bases and V by 7 bases; bases with no gene match: 5. The length of the CDR3 is 14 residues. Germline CDR1 SGDLS, CDR2 YYNGEE. CDR3: CASGGGFNTGELFF. DNA of the CDR3: TGTGCCAGCGGGGGGGGATTTAACACCGGGGAGCTGTTTTTT.

The sample holds a few counts of this clonotype. At one end, the junction sequence differs from germline, possibly due to a read error. This chain links TRBV3-1 with TRBJ2-3; perhaps TRBD2 as D (6 bases). The CDR3 extends over 14 amino acids. Germline assignment: CDR1 LGHDT and CDR2 YNNKEL (reference sequence). The CDR3 DNA sequence: TGTGCCAGCAGCTCACTCGGGAGCAGAGATACGCAGTATTTT. It is translated as CASSSLGSRDTQYF.

This clonotype turned up a few times. The J gene is TRBJ2-1, the V gene TRBV11-2; D not certain. The V end lost 4 bases, the J end lost 0 bases, and 13 bases lay between the germline ends. The CDR3 sequence is 16 residues long. Germline loops: CDR1 SGHAT, CDR2 FQNNGV. CDR3 in DNA: TGTGCCAGCAGCTCTTTCGTGGAGAGCTCCTACAATGAGCAGTTCTTC. Encoded protein: CASSSFVESSYNEQFF.